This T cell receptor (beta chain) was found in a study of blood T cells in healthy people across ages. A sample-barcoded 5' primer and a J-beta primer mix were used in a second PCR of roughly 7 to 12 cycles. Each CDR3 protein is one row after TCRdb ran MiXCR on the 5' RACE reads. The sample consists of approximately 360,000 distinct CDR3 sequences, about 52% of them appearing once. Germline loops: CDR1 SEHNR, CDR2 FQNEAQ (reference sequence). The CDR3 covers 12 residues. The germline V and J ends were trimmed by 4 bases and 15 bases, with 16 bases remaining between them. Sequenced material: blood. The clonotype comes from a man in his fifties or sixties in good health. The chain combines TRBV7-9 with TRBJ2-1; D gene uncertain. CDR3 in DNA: TGTGCCAGCAGCTCGCTTGCAAAGGTCGCGTTCTTC. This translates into CASSSLAKVAFF.